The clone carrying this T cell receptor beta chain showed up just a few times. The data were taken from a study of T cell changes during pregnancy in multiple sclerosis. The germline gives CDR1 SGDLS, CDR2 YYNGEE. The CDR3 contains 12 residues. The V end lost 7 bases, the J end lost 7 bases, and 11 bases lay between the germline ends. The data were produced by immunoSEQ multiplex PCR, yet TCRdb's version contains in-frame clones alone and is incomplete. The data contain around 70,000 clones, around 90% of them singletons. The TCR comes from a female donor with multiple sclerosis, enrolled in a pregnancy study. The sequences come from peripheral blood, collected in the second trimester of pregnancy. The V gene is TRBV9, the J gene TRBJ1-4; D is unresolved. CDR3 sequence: CASLQVCEKLFF. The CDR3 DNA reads TGTGCCAGCCTTCAGGTTTGTGAAAAACTGTTTTTT.